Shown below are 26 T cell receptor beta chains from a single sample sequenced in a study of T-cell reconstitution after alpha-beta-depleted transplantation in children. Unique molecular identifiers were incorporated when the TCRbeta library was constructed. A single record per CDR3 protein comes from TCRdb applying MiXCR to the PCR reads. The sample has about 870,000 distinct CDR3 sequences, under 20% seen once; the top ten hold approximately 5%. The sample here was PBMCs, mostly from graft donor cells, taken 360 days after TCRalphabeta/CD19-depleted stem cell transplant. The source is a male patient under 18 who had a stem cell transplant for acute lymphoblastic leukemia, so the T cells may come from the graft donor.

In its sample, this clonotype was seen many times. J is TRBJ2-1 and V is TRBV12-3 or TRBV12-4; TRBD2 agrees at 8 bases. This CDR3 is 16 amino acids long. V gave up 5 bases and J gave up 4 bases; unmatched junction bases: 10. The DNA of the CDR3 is TGTGCCAGCAGTCCGGGGCGACGCGGGAGGTACAATGAGCAGTTCTTC. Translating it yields CASSPGRRGRYNEQFF.

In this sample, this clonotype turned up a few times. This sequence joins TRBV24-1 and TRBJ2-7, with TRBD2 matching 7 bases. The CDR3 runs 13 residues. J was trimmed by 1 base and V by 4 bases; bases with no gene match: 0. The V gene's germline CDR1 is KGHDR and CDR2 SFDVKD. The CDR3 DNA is TGTGCCACCAGTGAGGGAGGGTCCTACGAGCAGTACTTC. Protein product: CATSEGGSYEQYF.

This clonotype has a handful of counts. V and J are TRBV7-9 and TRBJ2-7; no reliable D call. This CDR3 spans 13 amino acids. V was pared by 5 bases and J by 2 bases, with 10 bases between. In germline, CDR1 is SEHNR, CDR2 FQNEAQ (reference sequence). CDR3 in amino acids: CASSPEVTYEQYF. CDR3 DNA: TGTGCCAGCAGCCCCGAAGTGACCTACGAGCAGTACTTC.

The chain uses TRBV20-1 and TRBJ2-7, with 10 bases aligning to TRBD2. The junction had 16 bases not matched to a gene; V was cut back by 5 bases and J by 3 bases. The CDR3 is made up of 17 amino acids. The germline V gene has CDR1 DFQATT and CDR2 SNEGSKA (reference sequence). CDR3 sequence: CSAADQAGGDPIYEQYF. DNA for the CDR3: TGCAGTGCTGCAGACCAAGCGGGAGGGGACCCTATCTACGAGCAGTACTTC.

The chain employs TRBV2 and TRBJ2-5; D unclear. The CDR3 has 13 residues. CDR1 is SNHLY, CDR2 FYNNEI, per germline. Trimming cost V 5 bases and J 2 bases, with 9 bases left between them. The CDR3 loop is CASSNDLQETQYF. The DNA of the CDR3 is TGTGCCAGCAGTAATGACTTACAAGAGACCCAGTACTTC.

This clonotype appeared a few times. Written as DNA, the CDR3 is TGCAGCGTTGGTGGGTCCTACGAGCAGTACTTC. This translates into CSVGGSYEQYF. The chain joins TRBV29-1 to TRBJ2-7; no clear D gene. The CDR3 totals 11 residues. Germline CDR1 reads SQVTM; CDR2 reads ANQGSEA. With 4 bases removed from V and 1 base from J, the gap between germline ends came to 5 bases.

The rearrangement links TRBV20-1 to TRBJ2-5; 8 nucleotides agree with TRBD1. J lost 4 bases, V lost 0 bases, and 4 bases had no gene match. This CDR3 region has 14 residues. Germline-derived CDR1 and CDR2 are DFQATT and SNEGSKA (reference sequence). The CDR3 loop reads CSARDSDRVETQYF. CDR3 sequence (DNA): TGCAGTGCTAGAGATTCGGACAGGGTAGAGACCCAGTACTTC.

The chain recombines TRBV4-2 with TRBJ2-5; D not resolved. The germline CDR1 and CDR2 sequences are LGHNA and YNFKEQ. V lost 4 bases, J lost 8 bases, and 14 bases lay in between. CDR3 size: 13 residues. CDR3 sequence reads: CASSLERSGTQYF. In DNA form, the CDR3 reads TGTGCCAGCAGCCTAGAAAGATCAGGCACCCAGTACTTC.

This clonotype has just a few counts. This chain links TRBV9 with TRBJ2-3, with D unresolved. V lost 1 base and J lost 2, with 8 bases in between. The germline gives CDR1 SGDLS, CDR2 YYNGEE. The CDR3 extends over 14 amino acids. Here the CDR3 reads CASSVLLLTDTQYF. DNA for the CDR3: TGTGCCAGCAGCGTACTACTTCTCACAGATACGCAGTATTTT.

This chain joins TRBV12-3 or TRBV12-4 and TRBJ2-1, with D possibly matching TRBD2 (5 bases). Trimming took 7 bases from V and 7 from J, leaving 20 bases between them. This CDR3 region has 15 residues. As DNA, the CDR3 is TGTGCCAGCACCCCACGGGAAGCGGCTGGGAATGAGCAGTTCTTC. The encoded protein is CASTPREAAGNEQFF.

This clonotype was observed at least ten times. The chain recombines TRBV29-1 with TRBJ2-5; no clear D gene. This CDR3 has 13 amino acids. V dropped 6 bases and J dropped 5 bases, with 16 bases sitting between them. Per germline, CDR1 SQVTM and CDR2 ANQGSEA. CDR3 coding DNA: TGCAGCGTCCGACCCCGCCTTTTTGAGACCCAGTACTTC. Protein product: CSVRPRLFETQYF. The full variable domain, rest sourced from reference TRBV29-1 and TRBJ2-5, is SAVISQKPSRDICQRGTSLTIQCQVDSQVTMMFWYRQQPGQSLTLIATANQGSEATYESGFVIDKFPISRPNLTFSTLTVSNMSPEDSSIYLCSVRPRLFETQYFGPGTRLLVL.

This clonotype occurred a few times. CDR3: CASNGLGGYTDTQYF. The CDR3 nucleotides read TGTGCCAGCAACGGACTAGGGGGCTACACAGATACGCAGTATTTT. The V and J genes are TRBV9 and TRBJ2-3; D possibly matches TRBD1 or TRBD2 (7 bases each). Trimming shortened V by 6 bases and J by 2 bases, and 16 bases separated the two germline ends. This CDR3 is 15 amino acids long. Germline loops: CDR1 SGDLS, CDR2 YYNGEE.

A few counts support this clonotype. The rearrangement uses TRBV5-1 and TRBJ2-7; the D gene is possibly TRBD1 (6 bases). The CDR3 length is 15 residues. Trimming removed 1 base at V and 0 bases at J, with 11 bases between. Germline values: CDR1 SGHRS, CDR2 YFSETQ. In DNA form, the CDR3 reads TGCGCCAGCAGCTTGACCCGACAGGCCTCCTACGAGCAGTACTTC. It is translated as CASSLTRQASYEQYF.

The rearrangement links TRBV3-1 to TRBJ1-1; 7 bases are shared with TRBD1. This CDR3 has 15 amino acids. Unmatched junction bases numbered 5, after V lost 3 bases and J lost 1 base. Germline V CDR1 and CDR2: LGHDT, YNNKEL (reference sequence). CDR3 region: CASSQEDRANTEAFF. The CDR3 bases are TGTGCCAGCAGCCAGGAAGACAGGGCGAACACTGAAGCTTTCTTT.

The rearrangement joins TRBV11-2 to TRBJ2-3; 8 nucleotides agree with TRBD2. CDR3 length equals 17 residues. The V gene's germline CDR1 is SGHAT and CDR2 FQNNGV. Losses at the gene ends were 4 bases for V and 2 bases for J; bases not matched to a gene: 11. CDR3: CASSSHMNGRVTDTQYF. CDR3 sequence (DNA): TGTGCCAGCAGCTCCCACATGAACGGGAGGGTCACAGATACGCAGTATTTT.

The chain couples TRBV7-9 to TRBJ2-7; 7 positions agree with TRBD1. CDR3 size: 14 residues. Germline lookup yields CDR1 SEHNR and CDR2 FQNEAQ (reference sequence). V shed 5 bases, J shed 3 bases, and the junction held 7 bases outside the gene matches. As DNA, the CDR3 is TGTGCCAGCAGCCGGCCGGGACAGCACTACGAGCAGTACTTC. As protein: CASSRPGQHYEQYF.

CDR3 sequence reads: CASSSWTSGRSDTQYF. CDR3 in DNA: TGTGCCAGCAGTTCTTGGACTAGCGGGAGGTCAGATACGCAGTATTTT. The chain recombines TRBV6-5 with TRBJ2-3; 14 nucleotides align to TRBD2. Germline assignment: CDR1 MNHEY and CDR2 SVGAGI. The CDR3 loop spans 16 amino acids. The trim removed 4 bases at V and 4 bases at J, leaving 4 bases unmatched.

CDR3: CASSPRDLSIYGYTF. CDR3 nucleotides: TGCGCCAGCAGCCCCAGGGATTTATCGATCTATGGCTACACCTTC. The chain employs TRBV5-1 and TRBJ1-2; D possibly corresponds to TRBD1 (5 bases). Trimming shortened V by 4 bases and J by 4 bases, and 17 bases separated the two germline ends. The CDR3 sequence is 15 residues long. Germline CDR1 SGHRS, CDR2 YFSETQ.

This chain's CDR3 is CASSLGGRMNTGELFF. The CDR3 DNA follows: TGTGCCAGCAGCTTAGGGGGACGGATGAACACCGGGGAGCTGTTTTTT. The V and J genes are TRBV7-9 and TRBJ2-2; perhaps D is TRBD1 or TRBD2 (5 bases each). The V end lost 1 base, the J end lost 1 base, and 10 bases lay between the germline ends. CDR1 and CDR2 (germline): SEHNR, FQNEAQ (reference sequence). The CDR3 length is 16 residues.

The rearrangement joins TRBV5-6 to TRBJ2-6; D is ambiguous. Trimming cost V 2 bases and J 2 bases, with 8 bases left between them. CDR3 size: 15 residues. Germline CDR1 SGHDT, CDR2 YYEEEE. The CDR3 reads CASSFPGPGANVLTF. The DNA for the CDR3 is TGTGCCAGCAGCTTCCCCGGGCCTGGGGCCAACGTCCTGACTTTC.

DNA for the CDR3: TGTGCCAGCTCACGACAGACTAGCGGGAGGAACACCGGGGAGCTGTTTTTT. Protein: CASSRQTSGRNTGELFF. The rearrangement links TRBV18 to TRBJ2-2; the match to TRBD2 covers 12 bases. Trimming removed 4 bases from V and 1 base from J; junction bases left unmatched: 4. From germline, CDR1 is KGHSH and CDR2 LQKENI. CDR3 size: 17 residues. Full variable domain (remainder filled in from reference TRBV18 and TRBJ2-2): NAGVMQNPRHLVRRRGQEARLRCSPMKGHSHVYWYRQLPEEGLKFMVYLQKENIIDESGMPKERFSAEFPKEGPSILRIQQVVRGDSAAYFCASSRQTSGRNTGELFFGEGSRLTVL.

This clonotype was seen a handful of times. The CDR3 sequence: CATSDLPSGSTDTQYF. The CDR3 nucleotides read TGTGCCACCAGTGATTTGCCCAGCGGGTCCACAGATACGCAGTATTTT. This chain uses TRBV24-1 with TRBJ2-3, with D possibly TRBD2 on 6 matching bases. CDR3 size: 16 residues. Trimming took off 0 bases at V and 2 bases at J, with 11 bases between the two ends. CDR1 is KGHDR and CDR2 is SFDVKD in the germline V gene.

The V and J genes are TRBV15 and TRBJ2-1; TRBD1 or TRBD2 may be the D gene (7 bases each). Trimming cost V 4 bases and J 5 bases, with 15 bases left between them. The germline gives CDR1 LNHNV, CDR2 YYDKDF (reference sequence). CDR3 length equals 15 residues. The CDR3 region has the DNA TGTGCCACCAGCATAGCAGGGGGGGCTCACAATGAGCAGTTCTTC. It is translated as CATSIAGGAHNEQFF. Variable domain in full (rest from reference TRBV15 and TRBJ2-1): DAMVIQNPRYQVTQFGKPVTLSCSQTLNHNVMYWYQQKSSQAPKLLFHYYDKDFNNEADTPDNFQSRRPNTSFCFLDIRSPGLGDTAMYLCATSIAGGAHNEQFFGPGTRLTVL.

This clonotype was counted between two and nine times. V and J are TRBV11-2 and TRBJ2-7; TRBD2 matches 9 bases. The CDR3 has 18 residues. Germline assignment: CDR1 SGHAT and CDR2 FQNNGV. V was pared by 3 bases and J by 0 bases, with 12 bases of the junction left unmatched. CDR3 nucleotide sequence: TGTGCCAGCAGCTTCATAGCGGGAGCCCTGGGGGCCTCCTACGAGCAGTACTTC. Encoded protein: CASSFIAGALGASYEQYF.

The CDR3 DNA follows: TGTGCCTTCTGTTTAGTCTTTCTAGCGGGAGAGGTCGGCACAGATACGCAGTATTTT. It specifies CAFCLVFLAGEVGTDTQYF. The chain is built from TRBV3-1 and TRBJ2-3; 10 positions agree with TRBD2. With V trimmed by 11 bases and J by 1 base, 21 bases remained unmatched. The CDR3 length is 19 residues. Germline values: CDR1 LGHDT, CDR2 YNNKEL (reference sequence).

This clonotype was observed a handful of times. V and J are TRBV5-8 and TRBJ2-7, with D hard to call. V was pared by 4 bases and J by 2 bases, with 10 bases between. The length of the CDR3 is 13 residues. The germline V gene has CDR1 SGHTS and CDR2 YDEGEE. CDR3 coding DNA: TGTGCCAGCAGCGCGACAAGGACCTACGAGCAGTACTTC. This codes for CASSATRTYEQYF.